This T cell receptor beta chain derives from a study of T cell changes during pregnancy in multiple sclerosis. Profiling relied on immunoSEQ multiplex PCR, and the TCRdb table lists in-frame clones only, not all of them. The data contain approximately 50,000 clones, roughly nine tenths of them singletons. The CDR3 is 17 residues long. V lost 6 bases to trimming and J lost 4 bases; unmatched junction nucleotides: 15. Germline V gene lookup returns CDR1 SNHLY and CDR2 FYNNEI. The clonotype was recovered from a female donor with multiple sclerosis, enrolled in a pregnancy study. This sample comprised CD4+ T cells from peripheral blood mononuclear cells, obtained after pregnancy. The chain carries TRBV2 and TRBJ2-3, with TRBD2 matching 8 bases. CDR3 region: CASSPLLERERADTQYF. CDR3 in DNA: TGTGCCAGCAGCCCCCTCTTGGAGCGGGAGCGCGCAGATACGCAGTATTTT.